Listed here is a single TCR beta chain. Its antigen is currently unknown. Original handling: ImmunoSEQ output lacked quality scores and full-length reads, limiting matched filtering. Repertoires were generated with immunoSEQ multiplex PCR, while TCRdb's copy carries only in-frame clones and drops some. V and J calls and clone size are those listed in that table; D and trimming were worked out from the DNA. The sample holds roughly 1 million clones, about 70% seen once. The data stem from a study of shared clonotypes between healthy human individuals. The study, taken as a whole, reports: Having only a few donors restricted how much genetic and exposure-history diversity was captured. Generally, naive subsets came out with larger estimated richness than memory subsets.

This TCR derives from a man aged 18 to 29 in good health. The sequenced material came from memory CD4+ T cells sorted from blood. Noted subset: CD45RA-negative fraction.

CDR3 nucleotide sequence: TGTGCCAGCAGTGAAGCGCTTCGGGGGACTGGCGGTGGCTACACCTTC. Translation gives CASSEALRGTGGGYTF. The chain employs TRBV2 and TRBJ1-2; a weak D match, TRBD1 (5 bases). The CDR3 covers 16 residues. V was clipped by 0 bases and J by 7 bases, with 18 bases between them. The germline V gene has CDR1 SNHLY and CDR2 FYNNEI.